The 17 T cell receptor beta chains below all came from one sample that was sequenced in a study of CD8 T cells in ankylosing spondylitis. TCRdb re-called the 5' RACE reads with MiXCR, one entry per CDR3 protein. The sample consists of over 150,000 distinct CDR3 sequences, about 20% of them appearing once. Sequencing was performed on blood, either unsorted or a sorted T cell fraction (not recorded which). The receptors were sampled from a male donor aged 5 to 30 with ankylosing spondylitis or in good health (not recorded which).

This clonotype was observed many times. The V gene is TRBV28, the J gene TRBJ2-4; D is undetermined. The length of the CDR3 is 14 residues. Trimming shortened V by 3 bases and J by 1 base, and 7 bases separated the two germline ends. Germline values: CDR1 MDHEN, CDR2 SYDVKM. The CDR3 bases are TGTGCCAGCAGTTTTCACAGTGCCAAAAACATTCAGTACTTC. It codes for CASSFHSAKNIQYF.

The CDR3 is CASSRDGTPYEQYV. Written as DNA, the CDR3 is TGTGCCAGCTCACGGGACGGGACCCCTTACGAGCAGTACGTC. V and J are TRBV18 and TRBJ2-7; possibly TRBD1 or TRBD2 for D (5 bases each). This CDR3 is 14 amino acids long. Per the germline V gene, CDR1 is KGHSH and CDR2 is LQKENI. The V end was cut by 4 bases, the J end by 4 bases, with 14 bases between.

This clonotype has a count of ten or more. V and J are TRBV4-3 and TRBJ2-7; unclear D gene. The germline CDR1 and CDR2 sequences are LGHNA and YSLEER. Deletions cut 1 base from V and 0 bases from J, with 7 bases between. This CDR3 has 14 residues. In DNA form, the CDR3 reads TGCGCCAGCAGCCAAGCCACTCACTCCTACGAGCAGTACTTC. Protein product: CASSQATHSYEQYF.

This clonotype was detected ten times or more. The CDR3 region has the DNA TGCAGTGCTAGAGATTTGGGCTCCCCCTACGAGCAGTACGTC. Encoded protein: CSARDLGSPYEQYV. The rearrangement uses TRBV20-1 and TRBJ2-7, with D uncertain. The germline V gene encodes CDR1 DFQATT and CDR2 SNEGSKA (reference sequence). V gave up 0 bases and J gave up 2 bases, with 11 bases separating them. The CDR3 extends over 14 amino acids.

This clonotype was seen at least ten times. The V call is TRBV3-1, the J call TRBJ2-7; the match to TRBD2 covers 13 bases. Per the germline V gene, CDR1 is LGHDT and CDR2 is YNNKEL (reference sequence). J lost 2 bases, V lost 4 bases, and 2 bases had no gene match. The CDR3 has 15 amino acids. The CDR3 is CASSRTSGGTYEQYF. The CDR3 DNA reads TGTGCCAGCAGCCGGACTAGCGGGGGAACCTACGAGCAGTACTTC.

This clonotype has ten or more counts. The chain recombines TRBV7-2 with TRBJ2-7; D tentatively reads TRBD1 or TRBD2 (5 bases each). Germline values: CDR1 SGHTA, CDR2 FQGNSA. V lost 4 bases and J 9 bases, leaving 10 bases between the germline ends. The CDR3 consists of 11 residues. The CDR3 region has the DNA TGTGCCAGCAGCTACGCAGGGACGCAGTACTTC. This gives the protein CASSYAGTQYF.

The chain links TRBV7-3 to TRBJ2-7; 9 bases line up with TRBD1. The CDR3 has 14 residues. CDR1 is SGHTA, CDR2 FQGTGA, per germline. Trimming at V came to 5 bases and at J to 4 bases, leaving 6 bases not matched to a gene. This chain's CDR3 is CASSQTGQGYEQYF. The CDR3 nucleotides are TGTGCCAGCAGCCAAACGGGACAGGGTTACGAGCAGTACTTC.

The table lists this clonotype with many counts. This chain uses TRBV2 with TRBJ1-2; D is perhaps TRBD1 (6 bases). CDR1 is SNHLY and CDR2 is FYNNEI in the germline V gene. Trimming shortened V by 10 bases and J by 11 bases, and 23 bases separated the two germline ends. CDR3 length: 13 residues. CDR3 loop: CAKGGQISGDYTF. In nucleotides, the CDR3 is TGTGCCAAAGGGGGTCAGATCTCCGGGGATTACACCTTC.

In this sample, this clonotype turned up many times. J is TRBJ2-7 and V is TRBV15; 10 bases line up with TRBD1. The CDR3 has 15 amino acids. CDR1 is LNHNV and CDR2 is YYDKDF in the germline V gene (reference sequence). The V gene end was trimmed by 0 bases and the J gene end by 7 bases; junction bases not matched to a gene: 6. The CDR3, as DNA: TGTGCCACCAGCAGAGAGGGGACAGGGGCCGGGGAGCAGTACTTC. This encodes CATSREGTGAGEQYF.

This clonotype occurred many times. V is TRBV7-8 and J is TRBJ2-3; a possible D gene is TRBD2 (6 bases). The CDR3 has 15 amino acids. Germline V gene data show CDR1 as SGHVS and CDR2 as FQNEAQ. Trimming pared 3 bases from V and 0 bases from J, leaving 10 bases between. The CDR3 sequence: CASSFSGLSTDTQYF. The CDR3 DNA is TGTGCCAGCAGCTTCTCCGGACTAAGCACAGATACGCAGTATTTT.

In this sample, this clonotype turned up many times. The chain recombines TRBV5-1 with TRBJ1-1; D is unresolved. V was clipped by 2 bases and J by 2 bases, with 19 bases between them. The V gene's germline CDR1 is SGHRS and CDR2 YFSETQ. CDR3 length: 17 residues. The chain's CDR3 is CASSFRHTNKPNTEAFF. The CDR3 coding sequence is TGCGCCAGCAGCTTTAGACACACGAACAAGCCCAACACTGAAGCTTTCTTT.

The sample holds many counts of this clonotype. The chain couples TRBV7-9 to TRBJ2-2; tentatively, D is TRBD2 (6 bases). The germline gives CDR1 SEHNR, CDR2 FQNEAQ (reference sequence). V was clipped by 3 bases and J by 5 bases, with 7 bases between them. This CDR3 region has 13 residues. CDR3 in amino acids: CASSFRGTGELFF. As DNA, the CDR3 is TGTGCCAGCAGCTTCCGGGGGACCGGGGAGCTGTTTTTT.

The chain uses TRBV18 and TRBJ2-3; 7 bases agree with TRBD1. V shed 6 bases, J shed 2 bases, and the junction held 8 bases outside the gene matches. Germline CDR1 and CDR2: KGHSH and LQKENI. The CDR3 contains 15 residues. CDR3 amino acids: CASSMFGQDTDTQYF. CDR3 DNA: TGTGCCAGCTCTATGTTTGGACAGGACACAGATACGCAGTATTTT.

This clonotype was seen repeatedly, ten times or more. This chain uses TRBV9 with TRBJ2-3; 11 nucleotides agree with TRBD2. The germline gives CDR1 SGDLS, CDR2 YYNGEE. The V segment lost 1 base and the J segment 0 bases; nucleotides outside the gene matches: 4. The CDR3 sequence is 17 residues long. The CDR3 spells CASSVTSGSASTDTQYF. Here the CDR3 DNA reads TGTGCCAGCAGCGTAACTAGCGGGAGCGCCAGCACAGATACGCAGTATTTT.

This clonotype came up many times. The V call is TRBV12-3 or TRBV12-4, the J call TRBJ2-1; D may be TRBD1 or TRBD2 (5 bases each). There are 16 residues in the CDR3. V was trimmed by 5 bases and J by 0 bases, leaving 14 bases between them. This CDR3 reads CASSSRGRSSYNEQFF. Written as DNA, the CDR3 is TGTGCCAGCAGTAGCCGGGGCCGCAGCTCCTACAATGAGCAGTTCTTC.

This clonotype has at least ten counts. The chain joins TRBV6-5 to TRBJ1-1; unclear D gene. Trimming cost V 2 bases and J 3 bases, with 10 bases left between them. CDR1 is MNHEY, CDR2 SVGAGI, per germline. This CDR3 spans 14 amino acids. This CDR3 reads CASSYVSLYTEAFF. CDR3 nucleotides: TGTGCCAGCAGTTACGTCTCGCTATACACTGAAGCTTTCTTT.

This clonotype was seen ten or more times. V usage is TRBV6-5 and J usage is TRBJ2-6, with 7 bases identical to TRBD1. CDR3 length equals 16 residues. The V gene end was trimmed by 6 bases and the J gene end by 0 bases; junction bases not matched to a gene: 5. Per germline, CDR1 MNHEY and CDR2 SVGAGI. CDR3 coding DNA: TGTGCCAGCAGGGCCGGGACAGTCTCTGGGGCCAACGTCCTGACTTTC. It yields the protein CASRAGTVSGANVLTF.